The rows below give T cell receptor beta chains drawn from one sample of a study of blood T cell repertoires in COVID-19. The protocol was immunoSEQ multiplex PCR, while the TCRdb copy is restricted to in-frame clones and leaves out a portion. The sample yields under 250,000 clones, roughly 86% seen once. Sequencing input: peripheral blood. The receptors were sampled from a woman in her sixties who had recovered from COVID-19. Both conserved end residues are part of each CDR3. The order of the fields is clone size, V gene, D gene, J gene, CDR3 DNA, CDR3 protein. A D gene is named only where the DNA matches it firmly. The size entry is marked missing in some rows and otherwise reads once, few, many or a size class.

>-|TRBV9|TRBD1|TRBJ2-7
TGTGCCAGCAGCCAAGGGGGGACAGGGGCCTACGAGCAGTACTTC
CASSQGGTGAYEQYF
>-|TRBV29-1|-|TRBJ1-3
TGCAGCGTCCAGGGGAGAAACACCATATATTTT
CSVQGRNTIYF
>few|TRBV18|TRBD2|TRBJ2-7
TGTGCCAGCTCACCGCCCCCTAGCGGGGGGAACTACGAGCAGTACTTC
CASSPPPSGGNYEQYF
>-|TRBV6-1|-|TRBJ1-2
TGTGCCAGCAGTGATTATGGCAGGGAGGCCCCTCACACCTTC
CASSDYGREAPHTF
>-|TRBV6-5|TRBD1|TRBJ2-3
TGTGCCAGCAGCTTACAGGGGCTTATCACAGATACGCAGTATTTT
CASSLQGLITDTQYF
>once|TRBV5-1|-|TRBJ1-1
TGCGCCAGCAGCTCCTTGAGAGGGGGGAACACTGAAGCTTTCTTT
CASSSLRGGNTEAFF
>-|TRBV11-2|TRBD2|TRBJ2-1
TGTGCCAGCAGCTTAGTTAGCGGGGGGGCTTCTTACAATGAGCAGTTCTTC
CASSLVSGGASYNEQFF
>-|TRBV10-3|-|TRBJ2-6
-
CAISSSGQGALRSGANVLTF
>-|TRBV19|-|TRBJ1-5
TGTGCCAGCAAATTAAATCAGGGTTTCAATCAGCCCCAGCATTTT
CASKLNQGFNQPQHF
>-|TRBV19|TRBD1|TRBJ1-5
TGTGCCAGTCAACAGGGGGTAGGTCAGCCCCAGCATTTT
CASQQGVGQPQHF
>once|TRBV11-2|-|TRBJ2-2
TGTGCCAGCAGCTTGGGGGCGATCAACACCGGGGAGCTGTTTTTT
CASSLGAINTGELFF
>-|TRBV29-1|TRBD1|TRBJ1-2
TGCAGCGCGCGACAGGGCGCGGGCTATGGCTACACCTTC
CSARQGAGYGYTF
>-|TRBV28|-|TRBJ1-3
TGTGCCAGCAGTCCCGGTCTGGGAAACACCATATATTTT
CASSPGLGNTIYF
>-|TRBV7-2|-|TRBJ1-1
TGTGCCAGCAGCTTAGCCGCAGGGGTAAACACTGAAGCTTTCTTT
CASSLAAGVNTEAFF
>few|TRBV7-8|-|TRBJ1-6
TGTGCCAGCAGCCTCCCCGGGATGGAGAGTTCACCCCTCCACTTT
CASSLPGMESSPLHF
>-|TRBV28|TRBD1|TRBJ1-2
TGTGCCAGCAGTTTGGCAGGGGGCTACTATGGCTACACCTTC
CASSLAGGYYGYTF
>-|TRBV18|TRBD1|TRBJ1-1
TGTGCCAGCTCACCACGACAGGGCAACACTGAAGCTTTCTTT
CASSPRQGNTEAFF
>-|TRBV7-3|TRBD2|TRBJ2-2
TGTGCCAGCAGCCACGGACTAGCGGGGGGAGGCGACACCGGGGAGCTGTTTTTT
CASSHGLAGGGDTGELFF
>once|TRBV2|-|TRBJ2-2
TGTGCCAGCCGGAGGAGGGGGCTGGACACCGGGGAGCTGTTTTTT
CASRRRGLDTGELFF
>-|TRBV15|TRBD2|TRBJ2-7
TGTGCCACCAGCAGAGGGGGAGGGGAGGTCGAGCAGTACTTC
CATSRGGGEVEQYF
>-|TRBV11-3|-|TRBJ1-3
TGTGCCAGCAGCTTAACGGGTCGAGGAGGAAACACCATATATTTT
CASSLTGRGGNTIYF
>-|TRBV5-1|TRBD1|TRBJ1-1
TGCGCCAGCAGCCCCGGGACAGACATGAACACTGAAGCTTTCTTT
CASSPGTDMNTEAFF
>-|TRBV7-2|-|TRBJ1-5
TGTGCCAGCAGCTTGTTGCCTAGTGTAGGGGGAAAGGGCAATCAGCCCCAGCATTTT
CASSLLPSVGGKGNQPQHF
>-|TRBV3-1/TRBV3-2|-|TRBJ2-5
TGTGCCAGCAGCCAAGGGGGGGGCGGGATCGAGACCCAGTACTTC
CASSQGGGGIETQYF
>-|TRBV4-1|-|TRBJ1-5
TGCGCCAGCAGCCAAGAGGGCTATAGCAATCAGCCCCAGCATTTT
CASSQEGYSNQPQHF
>-|TRBV21-1|-|TRBJ2-2
TGTGCCAGCAGCAAAAAGGGGGCGAACACCGGGGAGCTGTTTTTT
CASSKKGANTGELFF
>-|TRBV10-2|-|TRBJ1-5
TGCGCCAGCAGTGGTTTCCCAGATCAGCCCCAGCATTTT
CASSGFPDQPQHF
>-|TRBV18|-|TRBJ2-4
TGTGCCAGCTCACCAGCAGGGCTCAAAAACATTCAGTACTTC
CASSPAGLKNIQYF
>-|TRBV6-5|TRBD1|TRBJ1-1
TGTGCCAGCAGCTGGACAGGGGTTGAGACTGAAGCTTTCTTT
CASSWTGVETEAFF
>-|TRBV10-3|-|TRBJ1-3
TGTGCCATCAGTGAGGTTCAGGACAGAGGAAACACCATATATTTT
CAISEVQDRGNTIYF
>-|TRBV28|TRBD2|TRBJ2-7
TGTGCCAGCAACCTGGGTGCTAGCGGGGAGCAGTACTTC
CASNLGASGEQYF
>-|TRBV4-2|TRBD1|TRBJ1-2
TGTGCCAGCAGCCAAAAGGGGGCAGGGGACCATGACTATGGCTACACCTTC
CASSQKGAGDHDYGYTF
>few|TRBV5-4|-|TRBJ2-2
TGTGCCAGCAGCTGGGGGCGGGCTGACACCGGGGAGCTGTTTTTT
CASSWGRADTGELFF
>-|TRBV5-1|TRBD2|TRBJ2-5
TGCGCCAGCAGCTTTGGACTAGCGGGGGGCCCCCGGGAGACCCAGTACTTC
CASSFGLAGGPRETQYF
>-|TRBV4-1|-|TRBJ1-1
TGCGCCAGCAGCCAGTACCTGGGGCCTGAAGCTTTCTTT
CASSQYLGPEAFF
>-|TRBV7-2|TRBD2|TRBJ2-1
TGTGCCAGCAGTAGGACTAGCGGGAAAAATGAGCAGTTCTTC
CASSRTSGKNEQFF
>-|TRBV2|-|TRBJ1-6
TGTGCCAGCAGTGACTTTTCACCCCTCCACTTT
CASSDFSPLHF
>-|TRBV10-3|TRBD2|TRBJ2-7
TGTGCCATCAAAGCTAGCGGGGGTTACTACGAGCAGTACTTC
CAIKASGGYYEQYF
>-|TRBV4-1|-|TRBJ2-7
TGCGCCAGCAGCCAAGCAGGTGCCTTCTCCTACGAGCAGTACTTC
CASSQAGAFSYEQYF
>-|TRBV5-1|-|TRBJ2-7
TGCGCCAGCAGCTTGCCATCGCACAACTCCTACGAGCAGTACTTC
CASSLPSHNSYEQYF
>few|TRBV5-6|TRBD1|TRBJ1-5
TGTGCCAGCAGCCCCTCCCCGGACAGGGCCGGTCAGCCCCAGCATTTT
CASSPSPDRAGQPQHF
>-|TRBV5-1|TRBD1|TRBJ1-1
TGCGCCAGCAGCCTAAGACAGGGGGCGCGCACTGAAGCTTTCTTT
CASSLRQGARTEAFF
>-|TRBV12-3/TRBV12-4|-|TRBJ1-2
TGTGCCACGGGAAACAGGGTGGTCTATGGCTACACCTTC
CATGNRVVYGYTF
>few|TRBV6-5|-|TRBJ1-1
TGTGCCAGCAGTAACGGGGGGACAAGAAACACTGAAGCTTTCTTT
CASSNGGTRNTEAFF
>-|TRBV18|-|TRBJ2-5
TGTGCCAGCTCACCCCCAGGAGGGAGGGAGACCCAGTACTTC
CASSPPGGRETQYF